The 26 T cell receptor beta chains given below trace back to one sample, sequenced in a study of blood T cells in healthy people across ages. Using a J-beta primer mix together with a sample-barcoded 5' primer, a second PCR was run for about 6 to 11 cycles. TCRdb reprocessed the 5' RACE reads via MiXCR and lists one record per CDR3 protein. Of about a million distinct CDR3 sequences listed, about two fifths are singletons. Sequencing was performed on blood. These receptors all stem from a man aged 18 to 35 in good health.

The chain is built from TRBV12-3 or TRBV12-4 and TRBJ1-2, with a weak D call TRBD1 (5 bases). V was shortened by 6 bases and J by 0 bases, with 20 bases between the two germline ends. The CDR3 is made up of 17 amino acids. The DNA for the CDR3 is TGTGCCAGCAGCCGAGGGACCTCTTATCTGTCTAACTATGGCTACACCTTC. Amino acids: CASSRGTSYLSNYGYTF.

The V and J genes are TRBV10-3 and TRBJ1-1; D is undetermined. There are 12 residues in the CDR3. The ends were cut back, 6 bases at V and 6 bases at J, with 11 bases in the middle. Germline V gene sequence: CDR1 ENHRY, CDR2 SYGVKD. The CDR3 DNA reads as TGTGCCATCAGGCGAGAGGCCGCTGAAGCTTTCTTT. Amino acid sequence: CAIRREAAEAFF.

In DNA, the CDR3 is TGCAGCGTTGAAGATTTGGAGGGTCACGGGGAGCTGTTTTTT. Translating gives CSVEDLEGHGELFF. The chain employs TRBV29-1 and TRBJ2-2; possibly TRBD2 for D (6 bases). Germline V gene lookup returns CDR1 SQVTM and CDR2 ANQGSEA. This CDR3 has 14 residues. The germline V and J ends were trimmed by 0 bases and 7 bases, with 12 bases remaining between them.

J is TRBJ2-3 and V is TRBV7-2; D is perhaps TRBD1 or TRBD2 (5 bases each). V lost 3 bases and J lost 4, with 11 bases in between. Germline-derived CDR1 and CDR2 are SGHTA and FQGNSA. This CDR3 comprises 14 residues. CDR3 sequence reads: CASSFPQGADTQYF. DNA of the CDR3: TGTGCCAGCAGCTTCCCCCAGGGAGCAGATACGCAGTATTTT. Full variable domain (missing parts from reference TRBV7-2 and TRBJ2-3): GAGVSQSPSNKVTEKGKDVELRCDPISGHTALYWYRQSLGQGLEFLIYFQGNSAPDKSGLPSDRFSAERTGGSVSTLTIQRTQQEDSAVYLCASSFPQGADTQYFGPGTRLTVL.

The chain uses TRBV3-1 and TRBJ1-2; D is unresolved. Germline lookup yields CDR1 LGHDT and CDR2 YNNKEL (reference sequence). Deletions cut 3 bases from V and 3 bases from J, with 8 bases between. The CDR3 length is 13 residues. This chain's CDR3 is CASSQDRYYGYTF. The CDR3 DNA reads as TGTGCCAGCAGCCAGGATAGGTACTATGGCTACACCTTC. The full variable domain, in which reference TRBV3-1 and TRBJ1-2 provide the parts outside the CDR3, is DTAVSQTPKYLVTQMGNDKSIKCEQNLGHDTMYWYKQDSKKFLKIMFSYNNKELIINETVPNRFSPKSPDKAHLNLHINSLELGDSAVYFCASSQDRYYGYTFGSGTRLTVV.

This clonotype showed up just a few times. V usage is TRBV4-3 and J usage is TRBJ2-2, with 7 positions matching TRBD2. The CDR3 totals 15 residues. CDR1 LGHNA and CDR2 YSLEER come from the germline V gene. The trim removed 0 bases at V and 7 bases at J, leaving 5 bases unmatched. In DNA, the CDR3 is TGCGCCAGCAGCCAAGATCGGGGGGTGGACGGGGAGCTGTTTTTT. This codes for CASSQDRGVDGELFF.

This clonotype has more than one count but fewer than ten. The chain combines TRBV7-2 with TRBJ2-5, with a tentative D call TRBD2 (5 bases). The closer fit of TRBJ2-7 to the DNA end suggests the J call may be wrong. CDR1 is SGHTA, CDR2 FQGNSA, per germline. This CDR3 is built from 15 residues. DNA of the CDR3: TGTGCCAGCAGCTTCGGGGTTGGAGGATCTGGCGAGCAGTACTTC. This sequence encodes CASSFGVGGSGEQYF.

This clonotype was counted between two and nine times. A much larger clone is a single base away; this may be a read error. V usage is TRBV6-5 and J usage is TRBJ1-2; tentatively, D is TRBD1 (6 bases). This CDR3 has 13 amino acids. Trimming left V 6 bases short and J 4 bases short, with 12 bases between. CDR1 and CDR2 from the germline V gene are MNHEY and SVGAGI. The CDR3 DNA sequence: TGTGCCAGCAGCTCCCCAGGGGTCTATGGCTACACCTTC. Protein product: CASSSPGVYGYTF.

The rearrangement links TRBV28 to TRBJ2-3; TRBD1 is a possible D gene (5 bases). Germline V gene data show CDR1 as MDHEN and CDR2 as SYDVKM. Trimming stripped 6 bases from V and 3 bases from J, with 13 bases between. The CDR3 runs to 14 residues. The DNA for the CDR3 is TGTGCCAGCAGCCTCAGGGATGTGACAGATACGCAGTATTTT. Protein sequence: CASSLRDVTDTQYF. Variable domain in full (rest from reference TRBV28 and TRBJ2-3): DVKVTQSSRYLVKRTGEKVFLECVQDMDHENMFWYRQDPGLGLRLIYFSYDVKMKEKGDIPEGYSVSREKKERFSLILESASTNQTSMYLCASSLRDVTDTQYFGPGTRLTVL.

A few counts support this clonotype. The chain joins TRBV7-9 to TRBJ1-2; 8 nucleotides match TRBD1. The CDR3 totals 15 residues. Germline V lookup: CDR1 SEHNR, CDR2 FQNEAQ (reference sequence). The ends lost 5 bases at V and 2 bases at J; junction bases unmatched: 7. In DNA form, the CDR3 reads TGTGCCAGCAGCATACCGGACAGGGAGAACTATGGCTACACCTTC. It specifies CASSIPDRENYGYTF. Complete variable domain (other parts from reference TRBV7-9 and TRBJ1-2): DTGVSQNPRHKITKRGQNVTFRCDPISEHNRLYWYRQTLGQGPEFLTYFQNEAQLEKSRLLSDRFSAERPKGSFSTLEIQRTEQGDSAMYLCASSIPDRENYGYTFGSGTRLTVV.

The table lists this clonotype with a few counts. This chain joins TRBV6-1 and TRBJ2-1; D remains ambiguous. The germline V and J ends were trimmed by 1 base and 0 bases, with 7 bases remaining between them. CDR1 and CDR2 from the germline V gene are MNHNS and SASEGT. The CDR3 loop spans 15 amino acids. CDR3 DNA: TGTGCCAGCAGTGAAGGAATGAGCTCCTACAATGAGCAGTTCTTC. Translating gives CASSEGMSSYNEQFF.

The chain joins TRBV10-3 to TRBJ2-3; no definite D call. Trimming stripped 6 bases from V and 3 bases from J, with 13 bases between. The CDR3 extends over 14 amino acids. Germline values: CDR1 ENHRY, CDR2 SYGVKD. The chain's CDR3 is CAIRIALGTDTQYF. Here the CDR3 DNA reads TGTGCCATCAGAATAGCCCTAGGGACAGATACGCAGTATTTT.

There are a few counts of this clonotype. V is TRBV10-3 and J is TRBJ1-1, with 9 bases matching TRBD1. V shed 10 bases and J 6 bases; nucleotides not matched to a gene: 12. Germline lookup yields CDR1 ENHRY and CDR2 SYGVKD. This CDR3 is built from 14 residues. CDR3 bases: TGTGCCACCGCAAGGACAGGGGAGGGTGCTGAAGCTTTCTTT. Translating gives CATARTGEGAEAFF.

The CDR3 loop reads CASSVPGQGPSTNEKLFF. The CDR3 DNA follows: TGCGCCAGCAGCGTACCGGGACAGGGGCCATCAACTAATGAAAAACTGTTTTTT. V usage is TRBV5-1 and J usage is TRBJ1-4, with TRBD1 matching 10 bases. The CDR3 length is 18 residues. The germline V gene has CDR1 SGHRS and CDR2 YFSETQ. J was trimmed by 0 bases and V by 4 bases; bases with no gene match: 9. Complete variable domain (other parts from reference TRBV5-1 and TRBJ1-4): KAGVTQTPRYLIKTRGQQVTLSCSPISGHRSVSWYQQTPGQGLQFLFEYFSETQRNKGNFPGRFSGRQFSNSRSEMNVSTLELGDSALYLCASSVPGQGPSTNEKLFFGSGTQLSVL.

In this sample, this clonotype turned up a few times. The genes are TRBV4-3 and TRBJ2-1; tentative D call: TRBD1 (6 bases). CDR1 is LGHNA and CDR2 is YSLEER in the germline V gene. The CDR3 runs 13 residues. With 0 bases removed from V and 7 bases from J, the gap between germline ends came to 7 bases. CDR3 sequence (DNA): TGCGCCAGCAGCCAAGAAGGGGGAAATGAGCAGTTCTTC. This encodes CASSQEGGNEQFF.

This chain links TRBV7-2 with TRBJ1-4; 8 bases fit TRBD1. Unmatched junction bases numbered 12, after V lost 5 bases and J lost 10 bases. There are 15 residues in the CDR3. Germline V lookup: CDR1 SGHTA, CDR2 FQGNSA. The CDR3 protein is CASSDNRQGQGKLFF. DNA for the CDR3: TGTGCCAGCAGCGACAATCGACAGGGGCAGGGAAAACTGTTTTTT.

On this clonotype: One junction end does not reproduce the germline sequence, and a read error may be involved. The chain employs TRBV20-1 and TRBJ2-1; no clear D. Germline loops: CDR1 DFQATT, CDR2 SNEGSKA (reference sequence). The CDR3 length is 13 residues. CDR3 region: CSARGRDTPKQFF. The CDR3, as DNA: TGCAGTGCCAGAGGCAGAGACACGCCTAAGCAGTTCTTC.

This clonotype has a handful of counts. V usage is TRBV30 and J usage is TRBJ2-2; D is unresolved. The CDR3 length is 13 residues. The germline V and J ends were trimmed by 7 bases and 4 bases, with 13 bases remaining between them. The germline V gene has CDR1 GTSNPN and CDR2 SVGIG (reference sequence). The DNA for the CDR3 is TGTGCCTCCGTATGGCATTCCACCGGGGAGCTGTTTTTT. Translated, it gives CASVWHSTGELFF.

This clonotype occurred a few times. This rearrangement joins TRBV5-1 to TRBJ1-2; D is uncertain. Looked up from germline, CDR1 is SGHRS and CDR2 is YFSETQ. V lost 0 bases and J lost 4, with 10 bases in between. CDR3 length: 14 residues. The CDR3 DNA follows: TGCGCCAGCAGCTTGGAGGCGGAGAGCTATGGCTACACCTTC. Translating gives CASSLEAESYGYTF. Looking up the rest from reference TRBV5-1 and TRBJ1-2 gives the full variable domain: KAGVTQTPRYLIKTRGQQVTLSCSPISGHRSVSWYQQTPGQGLQFLFEYFSETQRNKGNFPGRFSGRQFSNSRSEMNVSTLELGDSALYLCASSLEAESYGYTFGSGTRLTVV.

The rearrangement uses TRBV7-2 and TRBJ2-6; D is uncertain. From germline, CDR1 is SGHTA and CDR2 FQGNSA. V lost 7 bases to trimming and J lost 0 bases, with 7 bases between them. The length of the CDR3 is 14 residues. CDR3 bases: TGTGCCAGCACCTCTCCCTCTGGGGCCAACGTCCTGACTTTC. It encodes CASTSPSGANVLTF.

This clonotype was picked up a small number of times. J is TRBJ1-4 and V is TRBV6-2 or TRBV6-3; D unclear. From germline, CDR1 is MNHEY and CDR2 SVGEGT. V lost 0 bases and J 4 bases, leaving 9 bases between the germline ends. The CDR3 is 15 amino acids. CDR3 nucleotides: TGTGCCAGCAGTTACTCTCAGGAAGTTAATGAAAAACTGTTTTTT. It is translated as CASSYSQEVNEKLFF.

The chain recombines TRBV3-1 with TRBJ2-5; no definite D call. CDR3 length: 14 amino acids. Germline CDR1 LGHDT, CDR2 YNNKEL (reference sequence). Trimming took 0 bases from V and 5 from J, leaving 10 bases between them. Here the CDR3 reads CASSQEGIRETQYF. DNA of the CDR3: TGTGCCAGCAGCCAAGAAGGAATAAGGGAGACCCAGTACTTC.

This clonotype was found a few times. The rearrangement uses TRBV12-3 or TRBV12-4 and TRBJ2-1, with 8 bases that match TRBD1. TRBJ2-7 explains the end of the DNA better; the J call may be wrong. The CDR3 has 17 residues. CDR3 sequence: CASRTLDRGGSYNEQYF. In DNA form, the CDR3 reads TGTGCCAGCAGGACCCTCGACAGGGGTGGCTCCTACAATGAGCAGTACTTC.

V and J are TRBV9 and TRBJ2-2; 8 bases agree with TRBD1. This CDR3 is built from 17 residues. Germline CDR1 and CDR2: SGDLS and YYNGEE. V trimming: 4 bases; J trimming: 0 bases; junction bases outside the gene matches: 8. The CDR3 region has the DNA TGTGCCAGCAGCCTGGCAAGGGACAGGTCGAACACCGGGGAGCTGTTTTTT. Its protein product is CASSLARDRSNTGELFF.

This clonotype was picked up a small number of times. J is TRBJ2-5 and V is TRBV20-1, with D possibly called TRBD1 or TRBD2 (5 bases each). Germline CDR1 and CDR2: DFQATT and SNEGSKA (reference sequence). This CDR3 has 15 amino acids. Trimming pared 5 bases from V and 0 bases from J, leaving 16 bases between. CDR3 loop: CSAPGSGWYQETQYF. Here the CDR3 DNA reads TGCAGTGCTCCAGGGAGCGGTTGGTACCAAGAGACCCAGTACTTC.

The chain is built from TRBV20-1 and TRBJ2-5, with D possibly TRBD2 on 5 matching bases. This CDR3 region has 12 residues. Trimming pared 0 bases from V and 11 bases from J, leaving 13 bases between. CDR1 is DFQATT, CDR2 SNEGSKA, per germline (reference sequence). Here the CDR3 reads CSARDVGVEQYF. CDR3 sequence (DNA): TGCAGTGCTAGAGATGTCGGGGTCGAACAGTACTTC.